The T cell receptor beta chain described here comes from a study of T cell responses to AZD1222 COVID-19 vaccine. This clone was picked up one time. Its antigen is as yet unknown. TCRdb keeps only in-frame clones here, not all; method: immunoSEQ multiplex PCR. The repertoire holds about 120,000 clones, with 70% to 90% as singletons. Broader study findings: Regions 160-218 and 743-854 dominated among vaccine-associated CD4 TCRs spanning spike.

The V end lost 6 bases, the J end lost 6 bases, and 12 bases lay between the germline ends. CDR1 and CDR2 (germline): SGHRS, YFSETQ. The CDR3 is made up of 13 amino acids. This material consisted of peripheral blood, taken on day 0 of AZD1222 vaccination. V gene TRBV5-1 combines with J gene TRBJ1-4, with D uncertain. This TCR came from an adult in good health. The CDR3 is CASKVLGDEKLFF. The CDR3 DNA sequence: TGCGCCAGCAAGGTTTTAGGTGATGAAAAACTGTTTTTT.